These 16 T cell receptor beta chains share one sample of origin, sequenced in a study of T cells in Graves' hyperthyroidism and ophthalmopathy. From RNA transcripts, TCR beta CDR3 regions were amplified. Primed by the HTBI set, a first-round RT-PCR was run on the TCR CDR3. TCRdb reprocessed the multiplex PCR reads via MiXCR and lists one record per CDR3 protein. The sample has 600,000 to 700,000 distinct CDR3 sequences, 45% seen once. Material for sequencing was peripheral blood or thyroid tissue (not recorded which). These receptors were collected from an adult man with Graves' disease, either hyperthyroidism or ophthalmopathy (not recorded which).

The rearrangement links TRBV19 to TRBJ2-6; 10 bases are a match to TRBD1. The germline CDR1 and CDR2 sequences are LNHDA and SQIVND (reference sequence). The CDR3 is made up of 18 amino acids. With V trimmed by 5 bases and J by 1 base, 8 bases remained unmatched. In DNA form, the CDR3 reads TGTGCCAGTAGTGTAAAGACAGGGGGCGCGTCTGGGGCCAACGTCCTGACTTTC. Translated: CASSVKTGGASGANVLTF.

V is TRBV29-1 and J is TRBJ1-1; D is perhaps TRBD1 (5 bases). The V gene lost 5 bases and the J gene lost 1 base, with 11 bases spanning the gap. The CDR3 extends over 13 amino acids. From germline, CDR1 is SQVTM and CDR2 ANQGSEA. The CDR3 region is CSVWGDRNTEAFF. CDR3 nucleotides: TGCAGCGTTTGGGGGGACCGGAACACTGAAGCTTTCTTT.

As to this clonotype: It may be a read error: a sequence one base away is much more abundant. This chain connects TRBV29-1 to TRBJ1-1, with TRBD1 matching 8 bases. CDR1 SQVTM and CDR2 ANQGSEA come from the germline V gene. J lost 4 bases, V lost 4 bases, and 11 bases had no gene match. The CDR3 extends over 15 amino acids. The CDR3 spells CSVAGQGSSRTEAFF. The CDR3 coding sequence is TGCAGCGTTGCAGGACAGGGTTCTTCGCGCACTGAAGCTTTCTTT. The full variable domain, completed using reference TRBV29-1 and TRBJ1-1, is SAVISQKPSRDICQRGTSLTIQCQVDSQVTMMFWYRQQPGQSLTLIATANQGSEATYESGFVIDKFPISRPNLTFSTLTVSNMSPEDSSIYLCSVAGQGSSRTEAFFGQGTRLTVV.

The rearrangement uses TRBV19 and TRBJ2-2; 13 bases line up with TRBD2. CDR3 size: 18 residues. Germline V gene sequence: CDR1 LNHDA, CDR2 SQIVND (reference sequence). Germline trimming cut 5 bases from V and 4 bases from J; bases unmatched to any gene: 10. The CDR3 nucleotides read TGTGCCAGTAGTTTAGGACTAGCGGGAGTGTTTGGCACCGGGGAGCTGTTTTTT. This translates into CASSLGLAGVFGTGELFF. Full variable domain (rest looked up from reference TRBV19 and TRBJ2-2): DGGITQSPKYLFRKEGQNVTLSCEQNLNHDAMYWYRQDPGQGLRLIYYSQIVNDFQKGDIAEGYSVSREKKESFPLTVTSAQKNPTAFYLCASSLGLAGVFGTGELFFGEGSRLTVL.

The chain joins TRBV9 to TRBJ1-1, with TRBD1 as a possible D gene (6 bases). V was shortened by 5 bases and J by 3 bases, with 11 bases between the two germline ends. There are 13 residues in the CDR3. Germline assignment: CDR1 SGDLS and CDR2 YYNGEE. CDR3 sequence (DNA): TGTGCCAGCAGTGGGGGGGCGGACACTGAAGCTTTCTTT. Its translation: CASSGGADTEAFF.

This clonotype was counted many times. The rearrangement links TRBV10-3 to TRBJ2-5; D is unresolved. Trimming left V 8 bases short and J 5 bases short, with 6 bases between. CDR1 and CDR2 (germline): ENHRY, SYGVKD. This CDR3 has 10 amino acids. The CDR3 loop reads CAIGRETQYF. CDR3 nucleotide sequence: TGTGCCATCGGCAGGGAGACCCAGTACTTC.

This sequence joins TRBV24-1 and TRBJ1-1, with unresolved D. The CDR3 loop spans 13 amino acids. Germline assignment: CDR1 KGHDR and CDR2 SFDVKD. Trimming cost V 6 bases and J 0 bases, with 7 bases left between them. CDR3 protein: CATSSELNTEAFF. The CDR3 DNA is TGTGCCACCAGTTCGGAATTGAACACTGAAGCTTTCTTT.

The V and J genes are TRBV7-9 and TRBJ2-6; perhaps TRBD1 as D (6 bases). CDR3 length: 16 amino acids. V was pared by 5 bases and J by 2 bases, with 13 bases between. The germline CDR1 and CDR2 sequences are SEHNR and FQNEAQ (reference sequence). The CDR3 bases are TGTGCCAGCAGCCCCGGGGCAGGGGCTGGGGCCAACGTCCTGACTTTC. Translated, it gives CASSPGAGAGANVLTF.

The rearrangement links TRBV19 to TRBJ1-1; maybe TRBD1 (5 bases). This CDR3 contains 15 residues. Germline loops: CDR1 LNHDA, CDR2 SQIVND (reference sequence). The ends were cut back, 6 bases at V and 5 bases at J, with 19 bases in the middle. The CDR3 here is CASSESGLWGTEAFF. DNA for the CDR3: TGTGCCAGTAGCGAATCAGGACTTTGGGGGACTGAAGCTTTCTTT.

The table lists this clonotype with many counts. The chain employs TRBV15 and TRBJ2-7, with D possibly being TRBD1 (6 bases). The germline V gene encodes CDR1 LNHNV and CDR2 YYDKDF (reference sequence). The CDR3 is 13 amino acids. The germline V and J ends were trimmed by 4 bases and 4 bases, with 11 bases remaining between them. CDR3: CATSISDSYEQYF. CDR3 bases: TGTGCCACCAGCATCTCGGACAGTTACGAGCAGTACTTC.

Turning to this clonotype: A much larger clone is a single base away; this may be a read error. The chain has TRBV20-1 and TRBJ1-1; D is unresolved. The germline V and J ends were trimmed by 1 base and 1 base, with 7 bases remaining between them. Germline values: CDR1 DFQATT, CDR2 SNEGSKA (reference sequence). The CDR3 runs 13 residues. In nucleotides, the CDR3 is TGCAGTGCTAGAGGTTCAGGGAACACTGAAGCTTTCTTT. Protein: CSARGSGNTEAFF.

The gene calls are TRBV7-9 and TRBJ1-5; D perhaps matches TRBD1 (5 bases). There are 13 residues in the CDR3. Germline V lookup: CDR1 SEHNR, CDR2 FQNEAQ (reference sequence). The V and J ends lost 5 bases and 11 bases respectively, with 16 bases between them. The CDR3 protein is CASSTAGDETQHF. DNA for the CDR3: TGTGCCAGCAGCACAGCGGGGGATGAGACCCAGCATTTT.

Concerning this clonotype: Given a much more abundant clone one base away, this may be a read error. The chain is built from TRBV2 and TRBJ1-5; D gene unclear. The V and J ends lost 5 bases and 6 bases respectively, with 14 bases between them. There are 14 residues in the CDR3. The germline gives CDR1 SNHLY, CDR2 FYNNEI. CDR3 coding DNA: TGTGCCAGCAGTTCCTACAAGGATGGTCAGCCCCAGCATTTT. This translates into CASSSYKDGQPQHF. Combining the CDR3 with reference TRBV2 and TRBJ1-5 gives the whole variable domain EPEVTQTPSHQVTQMGQEVILRCVPISNHLYFYWYRQILGQKVEFLVSFYNNEISEKSEIFDDQFSVERPDGSNFTLKIRSTKLEDSAMYFCASSSYKDGQPQHFGDGTRLSIL.

The genes are TRBV12-3 or TRBV12-4 and TRBJ1-1, with TRBD1 matching over 9 bases. There are 17 residues in the CDR3. The junction had 9 bases not matched to a gene; V was cut back by 4 bases and J by 0 bases. In DNA form, the CDR3 reads TGTGCCAGCAGTTACACCCGGACAGGGGCCTTGAACACTGAAGCTTTCTTT. Amino acid sequence: CASSYTRTGALNTEAFF.

This clonotype was seen only a few times. The genes are TRBV5-1 and TRBJ1-3; 10 nucleotides align to TRBD1. The CDR3 contains 16 residues. Looked up from germline, CDR1 is SGHRS and CDR2 is YFSETQ. The V and J ends lost 5 bases and 0 bases, in that order; junction bases with no gene match: 5. DNA for the CDR3: TGCGCCAGCAGTCGGGACAGGGGCGGCTCTGGAAACACCATATATTTT. This gives the protein CASSRDRGGSGNTIYF.

The J gene is TRBJ1-2, the V gene TRBV6-2 or TRBV6-3; D gene ambiguous. V lost 0 bases and J 2 bases, leaving 4 bases between the germline ends. The CDR3 length is 13 residues. Germline V gene lookup returns CDR1 MNHEY and CDR2 SVGEGT. The CDR3 sequence is CASSYSTNYGYTF. As DNA, the CDR3 is TGTGCCAGCAGTTACTCGACCAACTATGGCTACACCTTC.